This T cell receptor beta chain came from a study of identical twins. Healthy Caucasians supplied all donations. TCRdb ran MiXCR on the 5' RACE reads and lists one entry per CDR3 protein. Of about 520,000 distinct CDR3 sequences listed, less than 25% are singletons. Whole-study results and caveats: Where out-of-frame alpha sequences were twin-shared, they showed excess low generation probability.

Of note for this clonotype: Its cognate antigen is unknown.

The same sample was also used in a study of T cells expressing NK-cell markers. This second report adds: The TCR beta repertoires were obtained from sorted CD3+CD56+NKG2C+, CD3+CD56+NKG2C- and CD3+CD56-NKG2C+ T cells.

This sequence originates from a woman aged 18-29 years in good health. Sequenced material: CD4+ T cells sorted from blood.

CDR3 nucleotide sequence: TGTGCCAGCAGTTTTGGGACAGGGGGACAAGGTGAGCAGTTCTTC. This codes for CASSFGTGGQGEQFF. The chain employs TRBV12-3 or TRBV12-4 and TRBJ2-1, with 11 bases fitting TRBD1. This CDR3 spans 15 amino acids. V was pared by 3 bases and J by 9 bases, with 7 bases of the junction left unmatched.